The next 10 T cell receptor beta chains were all read from a single sample in a study of CD8 T cells in ankylosing spondylitis. These receptors have no identified antigens. Study-wide findings and caveats: Seemingly characteristic of ankylosing spondylitis blood was a TCR beta motif consisting of roughly 8 highly homologous variants.

Using its own MiXCR run on the 5' RACE reads, TCRdb lists one record per CDR3 protein. The table records approximately 400,000 distinct CDR3 sequences, roughly 17% of them present only once. Sequenced material: blood, either unsorted or a sorted T cell fraction (not recorded which). The source is a male donor with ankylosing spondylitis.

This clonotype has ten or more counts. V is TRBV5-1 and J is TRBJ2-2; D call uncertain. Between the trimmed V and J ends, which lost 1 base and 0 bases, there was a span of 4 bases. The CDR3 spans 14 residues. Germline-derived CDR1 and CDR2 are SGHRS and YFSETQ. CDR3 residues: CASSLTTNTGELFF. CDR3 bases: TGCGCCAGCAGCTTGACTACGAACACCGGGGAGCTGTTTTTT.

This clonotype has more than one count but fewer than ten. The V and J genes are TRBV6-5 and TRBJ2-3, with TRBD2 matching 11 bases. CDR3 length equals 17 residues. Germline V CDR1 and CDR2: MNHEY, SVGAGI. V trimming: 2 bases; J trimming: 2 bases; junction bases outside the gene matches: 6. CDR3 sequence reads: CASSYGGTSGFTDTQYF. For the CDR3, the DNA is TGTGCCAGCAGTTACGGGGGGACTAGCGGTTTCACAGATACGCAGTATTTT.

This clonotype was counted between two and nine times. This chain connects TRBV2 to TRBJ1-2; the D is unclear. V gave up 6 bases and J gave up 13 bases, with 15 bases separating them. This CDR3 comprises 11 residues. Germline CDR1 is SNHLY and CDR2 is FYNNEI. CDR3 protein: CASRTDGWSTF. Written as DNA, the CDR3 is TGTGCCAGCAGGACCGACGGCTGGTCCACCTTC.

Ten or more counts support this clonotype. The genes are TRBV7-2 and TRBJ2-1; 10 nucleotides match TRBD2. This CDR3 has 15 residues. Germline V gene sequence: CDR1 SGHTA, CDR2 FQGNSA. Trimming at V came to 2 bases and at J to 4 bases, leaving 2 bases not matched to a gene. DNA of the CDR3: TGTGCCAGCAGCTTACTAGCGGGAGTTTACAATGAGCAGTTCTTC. It yields the protein CASSLLAGVYNEQFF.

This sequence joins TRBV6-1 and TRBJ1-1; D might be TRBD1 (5 bases). Germline CDR1 and CDR2: MNHNS and SASEGT. V lost 7 bases and J 1 base, leaving 19 bases between the germline ends. The CDR3 contains 16 residues. For the CDR3, the DNA is TGTGCCAGCACCCCAAACTGGGGCTATGCGAACACTGAAGCTTTCTTT. It encodes CASTPNWGYANTEAFF.

This clonotype was seen at least ten times. The V and J genes are TRBV10-3 and TRBJ1-1, with D maybe TRBD1 (5 bases). The V and J ends lost 2 bases and 6 bases respectively, with 19 bases between them. The CDR3 spans 16 residues. The V gene's germline CDR1 is ENHRY and CDR2 SYGVKD. DNA of the CDR3: TGTGCCATCAGTGAGGCCGCCGGACAATCGAGCGCTGAAGCTTTCTTT. This translates into CAISEAAGQSSAEAFF.

The rearrangement joins TRBV15 to TRBJ1-1; TRBD1 is a possible D gene (5 bases). This CDR3 comprises 14 residues. V dropped 3 bases and J dropped 7 bases, with 15 bases sitting between them. Looked up from germline, CDR1 is LNHNV and CDR2 is YYDKDF (reference sequence). The CDR3 here is CATSRRATGGEAFF. Written as DNA, the CDR3 is TGTGCCACCAGCAGGAGGGCCACCGGGGGTGAAGCTTTCTTT. The full variable domain, completed using reference TRBV15 and TRBJ1-1, is DAMVIQNPRYQVTQFGKPVTLSCSQTLNHNVMYWYQQKSSQAPKLLFHYYDKDFNNEADTPDNFQSRRPNTSFCFLDIRSPGLGDTAMYLCATSRRATGGEAFFGQGTRLTVV.

The chain links TRBV11-1 to TRBJ2-7; 8 positions agree with TRBD1. The CDR3 covers 17 residues. The V and J ends lost 4 bases and 4 bases, in that order; junction bases with no gene match: 15. The V gene's germline CDR1 is SGHAT and CDR2 FQDESV (reference sequence). The CDR3 loop is CASSSSYLGTGGYEQYF. The CDR3 bases are TGTGCCAGCAGCTCATCGTATCTTGGGACAGGAGGATACGAGCAGTACTTC.

For this clonotype: This likely traces to a read error, being one base from a far larger clone. The chain couples TRBV12-3 or TRBV12-4 to TRBJ2-7; no reliable D call. Trimming removed 6 bases at V and 4 bases at J, with 7 bases between. The CDR3 totals 11 residues. The CDR3 DNA follows: TGTGCCAGCAGGTTGGCTTACGAGCAGTACTTC. Protein sequence: CASRLAYEQYF.

This clonotype was detected only a few times. This sequence joins TRBV12-3 or TRBV12-4 and TRBJ1-1; TRBD1 matches at 8 bases. This CDR3 is built from 17 residues. With 1 base clipped from V and 1 base from J, the junction kept 8 bases outside the gene matches. The CDR3 DNA follows: TGTGCCAGCAGTTTAGGTGGACAGGGCGGTCAGAACACTGAAGCTTTCTTT. Amino acids: CASSLGGQGGQNTEAFF.